These 20 T cell receptor beta chains were all obtained from the same sample, sequenced in a study of T-cell memory formation after mild COVID-19. TCRdb used MiXCR to reprocess the 5' RACE reads, holding one entry per CDR3 protein. The sample holds around 340,000 distinct CDR3 sequences; 15% are singletons and the top ten take around 24%. Sequencing input: PBMCs or a T cell subset sorted from them (not recorded which). These receptors originate from a young man who had mild COVID-19 (a few samples of this study predate the infection). Cell type and time point are not known.

There are a few counts of this clonotype. The chain joins TRBV18 to TRBJ2-1; 11 bases align to TRBD1. Germline CDR1 and CDR2: KGHSH and LQKENI. The CDR3 totals 17 residues. J gave up 6 bases and V 2 bases, and 9 bases lay outside the gene matches. CDR3 sequence: CASSPGPGQGAPNEQFF. The CDR3 DNA reads TGTGCCAGCTCACCAGGCCCTGGACAGGGGGCCCCCAATGAGCAGTTCTTC.

This clonotype was counted at least ten times. The chain has TRBV4-3 and TRBJ2-1; no firm D call. Per the germline V gene, CDR1 is LGHNA and CDR2 is YSLEER. The CDR3 runs to 14 residues. V dropped 0 bases and J dropped 7 bases, with 10 bases sitting between them. The CDR3 is CASSQDIRVNEQFF. The CDR3 region has the DNA TGCGCCAGCAGCCAAGATATAAGGGTAAATGAGCAGTTCTTC.

The sample holds many counts of this clonotype. The rearrangement uses TRBV18 and TRBJ2-7, with unresolved D. The germline V gene has CDR1 KGHSH and CDR2 LQKENI. V was clipped by 0 bases and J by 0 bases, with 3 bases between them. This CDR3 spans 13 amino acids. As DNA, the CDR3 is TGTGCCAGCTCACCACCTGCCTCCTACGAGCAGTACTTC. Translation gives CASSPPASYEQYF.

The V gene is TRBV28, the J gene TRBJ1-2; TRBD1 matches 7 bases. The CDR3 is 14 residues long. J lost 4 bases, V lost 5 bases, and 7 bases had no gene match. Germline-derived CDR1 and CDR2 are MDHEN and SYDVKM. Here the CDR3 DNA reads TGTGCCAGCAGTCGAACCGACAGGGCCTATGGCTACACCTTC. Its protein product is CASSRTDRAYGYTF.

This clonotype was seen a few times. The chain has TRBV7-9 and TRBJ2-5; maybe TRBD2 (6 bases). The V gene lost 1 base and the J gene lost 2 bases, with 14 bases spanning the gap. The CDR3 consists of 16 residues. The germline V gene encodes CDR1 SEHNR and CDR2 FQNEAQ (reference sequence). In DNA form, the CDR3 reads TGTGCCAGCAGCTTAGTTTCGGGACTGGAACAAGAGACCCAGTACTTC. Amino acid sequence: CASSLVSGLEQETQYF.

This clonotype was recorded many times. The rearrangement uses TRBV15 and TRBJ2-5, with D hard to call. The V and J ends lost 0 bases and 5 bases respectively, with 4 bases between them. The CDR3 consists of 12 residues. Germline V gene data show CDR1 as LNHNV and CDR2 as YYDKDF (reference sequence). The CDR3 loop is CATSRDQETQYF. The CDR3 bases are TGTGCCACCAGCAGAGATCAGGAGACCCAGTACTTC.

The chain links TRBV12-3 or TRBV12-4 to TRBJ2-2; tentatively, D is TRBD1 (6 bases). CDR3 length equals 20 residues. Trimming took 11 bases from V and 2 from J, leaving 33 bases between them. The CDR3 loop is CACDSPSRLIQGANTGELFF. Here the CDR3 DNA reads TGTGCCTGCGATTCCCCGTCCCGACTCATACAGGGAGCTAACACCGGGGAGCTGTTTTTT.

The chain combines TRBV10-3 with TRBJ2-5; TRBD2 is a possible D gene (5 bases). V was clipped by 2 bases and J by 4 bases, with 8 bases between them. From germline, CDR1 is ENHRY and CDR2 SYGVKD. The CDR3 length is 13 residues. CDR3 protein: CAISETSSETQYF. CDR3 sequence (DNA): TGTGCCATCAGTGAGACTAGTTCAGAGACCCAGTACTTC.

This clonotype came up a few times. This rearrangement joins TRBV29-1 to TRBJ1-1; D possibly corresponds to TRBD1 (6 bases). Germline CDR1 is SQVTM and CDR2 is ANQGSEA. CDR3 length: 14 residues. Trimming shortened V by 5 bases and J by 5 bases, and 18 bases separated the two germline ends. The CDR3 DNA reads TGCAGCGTTCACCCGGTCAGGGGACGGACTGAAGCTTTCTTT. Its protein product is CSVHPVRGRTEAFF.

This CDR3 reads CASKEGRSSYNEQFF. The CDR3 nucleotides read TGTGCCAGTAAAGAGGGCAGGAGCTCCTACAATGAGCAGTTCTTC. V gene TRBV2 combines with J gene TRBJ2-1; possibly TRBD2 for D (5 bases). Trimming shortened V by 9 bases and J by 0 bases, and 15 bases separated the two germline ends. The V gene's germline CDR1 is SNHLY and CDR2 FYNNEI. The CDR3 length is 15 residues.

The V call is TRBV3-1, the J call TRBJ2-7; no clear D gene. The CDR3 loop spans 15 amino acids. Germline CDR1 is LGHDT and CDR2 is YNNKEL (reference sequence). V lost 2 bases to trimming and J lost 3 bases, with 14 bases between them. CDR3 sequence (DNA): TGTGCCAGCAGCCAAACCCTTTCAACCGTCTACGAGCAGTACTTC. This codes for CASSQTLSTVYEQYF.

CDR3 sequence (DNA): TGCAGTGCTAGTCCGCTAGCGGGGGGAGATGATACGCAGTATTTT. Translating gives CSASPLAGGDDTQYF. The chain employs TRBV20-1 and TRBJ2-3; TRBD2 agrees at 11 bases. CDR3 length equals 15 residues. The junction had 8 bases not matched to a gene; V was cut back by 3 bases and J by 6 bases. The germline CDR1 and CDR2 sequences are DFQATT and SNEGSKA (reference sequence).

About this clonotype itself: The germline gene is not matched at one end of the junction; a read error may be the cause. The gene calls are TRBV7-7 and TRBJ2-5; no clear D gene. Per the germline V gene, CDR1 is SSHAT and CDR2 is FNYEAQ (reference sequence). The CDR3 is 15 residues long. CDR3 in DNA: TGTGCTAGCAGCCGCCCCTTTGATTCTAGAGAGACCCAGTACTTC. This encodes CASSRPFDSRETQYF. Combining the CDR3 with reference TRBV7-7 and TRBJ2-5 gives the whole variable domain GAGVSQSPRYKVTKRGQDVTLRCDPISSHATLYWYQQALGQGPEFLTYFNYEAQPDKSGLPSDRFSAERPEGSISTLTIQRTEQRDSAMYRCASSRPFDSRETQYFGPGTRLLVL.

CDR3 nucleotides: TGTGCCAGCACCACGGGGTCCCAGCCCCAGCATTTT. It encodes CASTTGSQPQHF. The chain employs TRBV2 and TRBJ1-5; D not resolved. This CDR3 is built from 12 residues. From germline, CDR1 is SNHLY and CDR2 FYNNEI. V lost 7 bases to trimming and J lost 7 bases, with 11 bases between them. Looking up the rest from reference TRBV2 and TRBJ1-5 gives the full variable domain: EPEVTQTPSHQVTQMGQEVILRCVPISNHLYFYWYRQILGQKVEFLVSFYNNEISEKSEIFDDQFSVERPDGSNFTLKIRSTKLEDSAMYFCASTTGSQPQHFGDGTRLSIL.

This clonotype was seen more than once but under ten times. CDR3 DNA: TGTGCCAGCAGCACACAGGGACAAGAGACCCAGTACTTC. It is translated as CASSTQGQETQYF. The rearrangement joins TRBV7-2 to TRBJ2-5; perhaps TRBD1 as D (6 bases). Germline V gives CDR1 SGHTA, CDR2 FQGNSA. The CDR3 extends over 13 amino acids. Trimming removed 5 bases at V and 2 bases at J, with 9 bases between.

The gene calls are TRBV20-1 and TRBJ2-7, with D tentatively TRBD1 (6 bases). Trimming took 0 bases from V and 3 from J, leaving 18 bases between them. CDR3 length: 16 amino acids. Germline V lookup: CDR1 DFQATT, CDR2 SNEGSKA (reference sequence). CDR3 sequence reads: CSARDQDSPLIYEQYF. DNA of the CDR3: TGCAGTGCTAGAGATCAGGACAGTCCCTTAATCTACGAGCAGTACTTC.

This clonotype was counted only a few times. The chain has TRBV4-1 and TRBJ1-3; D might be TRBD1 (5 bases). This CDR3 comprises 16 residues. The V end was cut by 3 bases, the J end by 0 bases, with 12 bases between. Looked up from germline, CDR1 is MGHRA and CDR2 is YSYEKL. The CDR3 DNA reads TGCGCCAGCAGCCAGGGGACCTTAAGCTCTGGAAACACCATATATTTT. As protein: CASSQGTLSSGNTIYF.

This clonotype was observed many times. The V call is TRBV4-1, the J call TRBJ2-1; the D call may be TRBD1 or TRBD2 (5 bases each). The CDR3 runs 13 residues. Germline-derived CDR1 and CDR2 are MGHRA and YSYEKL. V lost 2 bases and J lost 5, with 7 bases in between. CDR3 residues: CASSQRGDNEQFF. Here the CDR3 DNA reads TGCGCCAGCAGCCAAAGGGGAGACAATGAGCAGTTCTTC.

The chain carries TRBV7-3 and TRBJ2-5; D may be TRBD1 (5 bases). The germline V gene encodes CDR1 SGHTA and CDR2 FQGTGA. The CDR3 is 13 residues long. The V and J ends lost 1 base and 4 bases respectively, with 7 bases between them. This CDR3 reads CASSLNGAETQYF. CDR3 coding DNA: TGTGCCAGCAGCTTAAATGGGGCAGAGACCCAGTACTTC.

This clonotype was counted a few times. The rearrangement joins TRBV4-2 to TRBJ2-5; perhaps D is TRBD1 or TRBD2 (6 bases each). There are 15 residues in the CDR3. V lost 4 bases to trimming and J lost 4 bases, with 16 bases between them. Germline lookup yields CDR1 LGHNA and CDR2 YNFKEQ. CDR3: CASSPGAEGAETQYF. CDR3 DNA sequence: TGTGCCAGCAGCCCGGGGGCCGAGGGAGCAGAGACCCAGTACTTC.